Listed below are T cell receptor beta chains from one sample, sequenced in a study of long-term antiretroviral therapy in people with HIV. Using immunoSEQ multiplex PCR, the repertoire was profiled, and TCRdb retains in-frame clones only, with some absent. Of some 35,000 clones in the sample, approximately 72% were seen once. Material: unsorted PBMCs, obtained 3 years after starting antiretroviral therapy. All receptors derive from a man over 45 with HIV. Both conserved end residues are part of each CDR3. Fields, in order: clone size, D gene, J gene, V gene, CDR3 DNA, CDR3 protein. The D gene is left open where the match is weak. Some rows mark clone size as missing; the rest say once, few, many or name a class of expanded clone.

- | - | TRBJ1-5 | TRBV18 | TGTGCCAGCTCTGAGGAGTCCAGGCAGCCCCAGCATTTT | CASSEESRQPQHF
- | TRBD2 | TRBJ2-5 | TRBV7-2 | TGTGCCAGCTCTGGGACGTCAGCGGGGTTCGAGACCCAGTACTTC | CASSGTSAGFETQYF
- | TRBD2 | TRBJ2-5 | TRBV25-1 | TGTGCCACTCGGGACCCGACTAGCGGAGAGACCCAGTACTTC | CATRDPTSGETQYF
few | - | TRBJ2-7 | TRBV9 | TGTGCCAGCAGCCCCGTGGACAGTTGGGACGAGCAGTACTTC | CASSPVDSWDEQYF
- | TRBD2 | TRBJ2-1 | TRBV19 | TGTGCCAGTGTTTCCCCGGGGGGGGGAACCTACAATGAGCAGTTCTTC | CASVSPGGGTYNEQFF
- | TRBD1 | TRBJ1-2 | TRBV6-5 | TGTGCCAGCAGTGCAAGACAGGGGGCGCGTTTTGGCTACACCTTC | CASSARQGARFGYTF
few | TRBD2 | TRBJ2-3 | TRBV28 | TGTGCCAGCAGGCCCAGCGGGAGACGCACAGATACGCAGTATTTT | CASRPSGRRTDTQYF
- | TRBD2 | TRBJ2-3 | TRBV5-4 | TGTGCCAGCAGCTTATCTAGCGGGAGGGATACGCAGTATTTT | CASSLSSGRDTQYF
- | TRBD2 | TRBJ2-1 | TRBV7-3 | TGTGCCAGCAGCTTGTCGGGGGGTAATGAGCAGTTCTTC | CASSLSGGNEQFF
few | - | TRBJ1-5 | TRBV7-9 | TGTGCCAGCAGCTTCGGGGGCAATCAGCCCCAGCATTTT | CASSFGGNQPQHF
- | - | TRBJ1-4 | TRBV25-1 | TGTGCCAGCACCGCAGCTCAAAAACTGTTTTTT | CASTAAQKLFF